This T cell receptor (beta chain) was recorded in a study of T-cell reconstitution after alpha-beta-depleted transplantation in children. Unique molecular identifiers were built into the TCRbeta library. TCRdb re-derived calls from the PCR reads in MiXCR, one entry per CDR3 protein. Among approximately 83,000 distinct CDR3 sequences, more than 9% were seen once, and the ten largest hold 11% to 15%. This clonotype was detected many times. From germline, CDR1 is MGHRA and CDR2 YSYEKL. CDR3 length: 14 residues. Trimming removed 7 bases at V and 8 bases at J, with 17 bases between. The clonotype comes from a human donor who donated a stem cell graft to a child with inherited bone marrow failure. The rearrangement links TRBV4-1 to TRBJ2-2; D remains ambiguous. The specimen was PBMCs from the stem cell graft donor, collected from the stem cell graft. The CDR3 nucleotides are TGCGCCAGCACCCTAACCCAAGAAATTGGGGAGCTGTTTTTT. This codes for CASTLTQEIGELFF.